These 6 T cell receptor beta chains originate from one sample sequenced in a study of CD8 T cells in Susac syndrome. RNA amounts of about 0.5 to 1 ug underwent reverse transcription with random hexamers. TCRdb reanalysed the immunoSEQ multiplex PCR reads using MiXCR and keeps one entry per CDR3 protein. The table has some 180,000 distinct CDR3 sequences, 80% to 95% seen once; the top ten hold roughly 0.096%. Input material: CD4+ T cells from PBMCs. The receptors shown here come from a human donor in good health.

This clonotype was counted a single time. The chain uses TRBV29-1 and TRBJ1-2; 7 bases line up with TRBD1. This CDR3 comprises 12 residues. Germline V gene lookup returns CDR1 SQVTM and CDR2 ANQGSEA. The V gene end was trimmed by 6 bases and the J gene end by 8 bases; junction bases not matched to a gene: 9. DNA of the CDR3: TGCAGCGTGACACAGGGGCCCAGGGGCTACACCTTC. Its protein is CSVTQGPRGYTF.

J is TRBJ2-3 and V is TRBV4-1; 7 nucleotides line up with TRBD2. The V segment lost 5 bases and the J segment 2 bases; nucleotides outside the gene matches: 10. The CDR3 length is 16 residues. Germline CDR1 and CDR2: MGHRA and YSYEKL. In DNA, the CDR3 is TGCGCCAGCAGCACAAACTCCGGGACTATCACAGATACGCAGTATTTT. This sequence encodes CASSTNSGTITDTQYF.

This clonotype was picked up one time. The rearrangement uses TRBV12-3 or TRBV12-4 and TRBJ2-7; TRBD1 matches 8 bases. CDR3 length equals 15 residues. The V gene end was trimmed by 6 bases and the J gene end by 4 bases; junction bases not matched to a gene: 11. CDR3 coding DNA: TGTGCCAGCAGCCGAGGGTCGCAGGGGGCATACGAGCAGTACGTC. Protein: CASSRGSQGAYEQYV.

The rearrangement uses TRBV4-3 and TRBJ2-5; 10 nucleotides match TRBD2. The CDR3 loop spans 16 amino acids. The J segment lost 3 bases and the V segment lost 3 bases, leaving 7 bases of the junction unmatched. Germline loops: CDR1 LGHNA, CDR2 YSLEER. The CDR3 DNA reads as TGCGCCAGCAGCCACGGTAGCGGGGGGAACAAAGAGACCCAGTACTTC. This translates into CASSHGSGGNKETQYF.

A single count supports this clonotype. The chain employs TRBV20-1 and TRBJ2-7; unclear D gene. Germline V gene lookup returns CDR1 DFQATT and CDR2 SNEGSKA (reference sequence). V was cut by 3 bases and J by 4 bases, with 13 bases left in between. The length of the CDR3 is 13 residues. CDR3 amino acids: CSARAAKPYEQYV. DNA of the CDR3: TGCAGTGCTAGGGCAGCCAAACCGTACGAGCAGTACGTC.

The chain couples TRBV5-1 to TRBJ1-5; D gene ambiguous. Trimming took 0 bases from V and 0 from J, leaving 13 bases between them. CDR3 length: 17 residues. Germline V gene sequence: CDR1 SGHRS, CDR2 YFSETQ. CDR3 sequence: CASSLGAGTHSNQPQHF. For the CDR3, the DNA is TGCGCCAGCAGCTTGGGTGCAGGCACGCATAGCAATCAGCCCCAGCATTTT. Drawing the rest from reference TRBV5-1 and TRBJ1-5, the complete variable domain is KAGVTQTPRYLIKTRGQQVTLSCSPISGHRSVSWYQQTPGQGLQFLFEYFSETQRNKGNFPGRFSGRQFSNSRSEMNVSTLELGDSALYLCASSLGAGTHSNQPQHFGDGTRLSIL.